These 11 T cell receptor beta chains share one sample of origin, sequenced in a study of naive CD8 T cells in extremely preterm neonates. Produced via immunoSEQ multiplex PCR; TCRdb's table is partial and in-frame only. The sample lists several thousand clones; approximately 98% were seen once. Sequenced material: naive CD8+ T cells from blood. Receptor source: a human donor in good health.

The chain employs TRBV27 and TRBJ2-2; D is perhaps TRBD2 (5 bases). Germline V CDR1 and CDR2: MNHEY, SMNVEV (reference sequence). Trimming stripped 0 bases from V and 4 bases from J, with 6 bases between. This CDR3 spans 14 amino acids. CDR3 coding DNA: TGTGCCAGCAGTTTATCCGGAGGCACCGGGGAGCTGTTTTTT. It specifies CASSLSGGTGELFF.

The chain links TRBV27 to TRBJ2-7, with 10 bases matching TRBD2. This CDR3 region has 14 residues. Germline V gene lookup returns CDR1 MNHEY and CDR2 SMNVEV (reference sequence). With V trimmed by 2 bases and J by 6 bases, 4 bases remained unmatched. The CDR3 bases are TGTGCCAGCAGTTTACAGCGGGGGGGCATCGAGCAGTACTTC. Protein product: CASSLQRGGIEQYF.

Here the CDR3 DNA reads TGTGCCAGCAGTGGGAGTGCAGGGAACACCGGGGAGCTGTTTTTT. Its protein is CASSGSAGNTGELFF. The chain links TRBV28 to TRBJ2-2, with D possibly matching TRBD2 (5 bases). This CDR3 spans 15 amino acids. V shed 5 bases and J shed 1 base, with 11 bases lying between them. The germline gives CDR1 MDHEN, CDR2 SYDVKM.

This chain links TRBV9 with TRBJ1-3, with D hard to call. Per germline, CDR1 SGDLS and CDR2 YYNGEE. Trimming left V 2 bases short and J 4 bases short, with 10 bases between. The CDR3 is 14 residues long. The CDR3 is CASSVRSLGNTIYF. The CDR3 DNA follows: TGTGCCAGCAGCGTGAGATCGCTCGGAAACACCATATATTTT.

The J gene is TRBJ1-2, the V gene TRBV12-5, with D possibly being TRBD1 (5 bases). The ends were cut back, 1 base at V and 3 bases at J, with 12 bases in the middle. The germline V gene encodes CDR1 LGHNT and CDR2 FRNRAP. The CDR3 runs 15 residues. The CDR3 protein is CASGLGAGEDYGYTF. The DNA of the CDR3 is TGTGCTAGTGGTTTGGGGGCGGGGGAAGACTATGGCTACACCTTC.

The chain has TRBV9 and TRBJ1-3; tentatively, D is TRBD1 (6 bases). V was shortened by 0 bases and J by 5 bases, with 9 bases between the two germline ends. Germline lookup yields CDR1 SGDLS and CDR2 YYNGEE. The CDR3 is 14 residues long. CDR3 residues: CASSVEGGRNTIYF. CDR3 bases: TGTGCCAGCAGCGTAGAGGGGGGGAGAAACACCATATATTTT. Variable domain in full (rest from reference TRBV9 and TRBJ1-3): DSGVTQTPKHLITATGQRVTLRCSPRSGDLSVYWYQQSLDQGLQFLIQYYNGEERAKGNILERFSAQQFPDLHSELNLSSLELGDSALYFCASSVEGGRNTIYFGEGSWLTVV.

This chain joins TRBV5-1 and TRBJ1-2, with D possibly being TRBD1 (6 bases). This CDR3 spans 11 amino acids. V was trimmed by 7 bases and J by 6 bases, leaving 10 bases between them. In germline, CDR1 is SGHRS, CDR2 YFSETQ. CDR3 nucleotides: TGCGCCAGCGGGGACAATGATGGCTACACCTTC. Its protein product is CASGDNDGYTF.

The chain uses TRBV27 and TRBJ1-6, with TRBD1 matching 8 bases. CDR1 and CDR2 from the germline V gene are MNHEY and SMNVEV (reference sequence). Unmatched junction bases numbered 8, after V lost 2 bases and J lost 8 bases. The CDR3 runs to 16 residues. CDR3 nucleotide sequence: TGTGCCAGCAGTTTACCCAGGACAGGGCGGGATTCACCCCTCCACTTT. Residues: CASSLPRTGRDSPLHF.

The chain uses TRBV19 and TRBJ1-1, with TRBD1 identical over 7 bases. V gave up 7 bases and J gave up 6 bases; unmatched junction bases: 11. Germline V CDR1 and CDR2: LNHDA, SQIVND (reference sequence). CDR3 length equals 14 residues. The DNA for the CDR3 is TGTGCCAGTAACCGACAGGGCCGCCTAGCTGAAGCTTTCTTT. Translated, it gives CASNRQGRLAEAFF.

This rearrangement joins TRBV7-9 to TRBJ2-1; tentative D call: TRBD2 (7 bases). Trimming removed 3 bases from V and 2 bases from J, with 8 bases in between. The germline gives CDR1 SEHNR, CDR2 FQNEAQ (reference sequence). The CDR3 spans 14 residues. The CDR3 loop is CASSFGGPYNEQFF. The CDR3 coding sequence is TGTGCCAGCAGCTTCGGGGGGCCCTACAATGAGCAGTTCTTC.

This sequence joins TRBV2 and TRBJ2-7, with 11 bases that match TRBD1. CDR3 length: 12 amino acids. The V segment lost 8 bases and the J segment 7 bases; nucleotides outside the gene matches: 4. Germline V gives CDR1 SNHLY, CDR2 FYNNEI. CDR3: CASYGTGGEQYF. DNA for the CDR3: TGTGCCAGCTATGGGACAGGGGGAGAGCAGTACTTC. Variable domain in full (rest from reference TRBV2 and TRBJ2-7): EPEVTQTPSHQVTQMGQEVILRCVPISNHLYFYWYRQILGQKVEFLVSFYNNEISEKSEIFDDQFSVERPDGSNFTLKIRSTKLEDSAMYFCASYGTGGEQYFGPGTRLTVT.